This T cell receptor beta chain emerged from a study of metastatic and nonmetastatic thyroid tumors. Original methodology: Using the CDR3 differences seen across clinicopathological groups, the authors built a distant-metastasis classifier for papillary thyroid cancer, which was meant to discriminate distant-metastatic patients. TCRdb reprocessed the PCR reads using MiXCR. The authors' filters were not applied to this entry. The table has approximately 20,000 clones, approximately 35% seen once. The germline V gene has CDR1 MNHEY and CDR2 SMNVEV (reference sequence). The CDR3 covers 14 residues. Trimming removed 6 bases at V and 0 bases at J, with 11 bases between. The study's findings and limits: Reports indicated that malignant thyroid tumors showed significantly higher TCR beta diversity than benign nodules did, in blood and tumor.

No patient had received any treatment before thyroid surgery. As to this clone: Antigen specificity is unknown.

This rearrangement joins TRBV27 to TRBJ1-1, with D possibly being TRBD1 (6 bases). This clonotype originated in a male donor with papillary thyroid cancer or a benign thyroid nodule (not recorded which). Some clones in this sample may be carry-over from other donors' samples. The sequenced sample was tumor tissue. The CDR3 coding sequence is TGTGCCAGCAGGTCAGGGGCCATGAACACTGAAGCTTTCTTT. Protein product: CASRSGAMNTEAFF.